This T cell receptor (beta chain) was documented in a study of graft-versus-host responses after intestinal transplantation. A remark on this clone: Its specificity is not known.

The CDR3 consists of 15 residues. Germline loops: CDR1 SQVTM, CDR2 ANQGSEA. Germline trimming cut 0 bases from V and 4 bases from J; bases unmatched to any gene: 9. Profiled with immunoSEQ multiplex PCR; TCRdb holds only in-frame clones, not every one. The sample yields almost 85,000 clones, 91% seen once. The chain uses TRBV29-1 and TRBJ2-7; 7 bases line up with TRBD1. The clonotype originates from a human donor who received an intestinal transplant. This specimen consisted of unstimulated CD4+ T cells sorted from spleen or lymph node cells, obtained before intestinal transplant. CDR3 DNA: TGCAGCGTTGAAGATCAAACAGGGGTCGGGTACGAGCAGTACTTC. Translation gives CSVEDQTGVGYEQYF.